The rows below give T cell receptor beta chains drawn from one sample of a study of control samples from healthy donors and cancer patients. Generated by immunoSEQ multiplex PCR, the TCRdb table keeps only in-frame clones and is missing some. The sample records about 220,000 clones, about 95% being singletons. Sequenced material: blood. Every receptor here comes from a man aged 50 to 59 in good health. Each CDR3 is given with its conserved first and last residue. The D gene is left open where the match is weak. Clone sizes are given selectively: once, few, many, or a class where the clone is expanded.

J gene,V gene,clone size,CDR3 length,D gene,CDR3 protein,CDR3 DNA
TRBJ1-2,TRBV19,-,13,-,CASSQGGNYGHTF,TGTGCCAGTAGTCAAGGGGGTAACTATGGCCACACCTTC
TRBJ1-5,TRBV5-1,-,15,TRBD1,CASSLGTGSNQPQHF,TGCGCCAGCAGCTTGGGGACAGGGAGCAATCAGCCCCAGCATTTT
TRBJ1-5,TRBV28,-,16,TRBD1,CASSTGQGVSNQPQHF,TGTGCCAGCAGTACGGGACAGGGGGTTAGCAATCAGCCCCAGCATTTT
TRBJ2-2,TRBV4-2,-,12,-,CASSQDTGELFF,TGTGCCAGCAGCCAAGACACCGGGGAGCTGTTTTTT
TRBJ2-5,TRBV7-9,-,14,-,CASSLIQGEETQYF,TGTGCCAGCAGCTTAATTCAGGGTGAAGAGACCCAGTACTTC
TRBJ2-6,TRBV18,once,13,-,CASSPGAGDVLTF,TGTGCCAGCTCACCAGGGGCCGGGGACGTCCTGACTTTC
TRBJ2-3,TRBV3-1/TRBV3-2,-,13,-,CASSQPLLHTQYF,TGTGCCAGCAGCCAGCCCCTTCTACATACGCAGTATTTT
TRBJ1-5,TRBV21-1,-,15,-,CASSNPMEVNQPQHF,TGTGCCAGCAGCAACCCTATGGAAGTAAACCAGCCCCAGCATTTT
TRBJ1-1,TRBV5-4,-,15,TRBD1,CASSAGGTANTEAFF,TGTGCCAGCAGCGCGGGGGGGACAGCGAACACTGAAGCTTTCTTT
TRBJ1-2,TRBV6-2/TRBV6-3,-,16,TRBD1,CASSRNGVDRGYGYTF,TGTGCCAGCAGCCGTAATGGCGTGGACAGGGGCTATGGCTACACCTTC
TRBJ1-1,TRBV10-3,-,15,-,CAISMDPGRNTEAFF,TGTGCCATCAGTATGGACCCCGGGAGGAACACTGAAGCTTTCTTT
TRBJ2-7,TRBV11-2,-,17,-,CASSPAKGGAHDYEQYF,TGTGCCAGCAGCCCCGCAAAGGGGGGCGCTCACGACTACGAGCAGTACTTC
TRBJ1-1,TRBV28,-,14,-,CASSFVRSDTEAFF,TGTGCCAGCAGTTTTGTACGTTCGGACACTGAAGCTTTCTTT
TRBJ1-1,TRBV6-5,once,13,-,CASSYLGNTEAFF,TGTGCCAGCAGTTACCTGGGGAACACTGAAGCTTTCTTT
TRBJ1-1,TRBV7-9,-,14,-,CASSHQEGGTEAFF,TGTGCCAGCAGTCACCAGGAGGGCGGCACTGAAGCTTTCTTT
TRBJ1-2,TRBV6-5,-,14,TRBD1,CASSLQGSHYGYTF,TGTGCCAGCAGCCTACAGGGGTCACACTATGGCTACACCTTC
TRBJ2-7,TRBV6-5,-,15,-,CASRTDGSRSYEQYF,TGTGCCAGCAGAACGGACGGGTCTCGATCCTACGAGCAGTACTTC
TRBJ2-2,TRBV2,-,14,-,CASSRQSNTGELFF,TGTGCCAGCAGTCGACAGTCGAACACCGGGGAGCTGTTTTTT
TRBJ1-5,TRBV3-1/TRBV3-2,-,15,-,CASSQEQGFNQPQHF,TGTGCCAGCAGCCAGGAACAAGGATTCAATCAGCCCCAGCATTTT
TRBJ2-3,TRBV11-2,-,12,-,CASSPGTHIGYF,TGTGCCAGCAGCCCCGGGACCCACATTGGGTATTTT
TRBJ1-3,TRBV28,once,15,-,CASSIQGDSGNTIYF,TGTGCCAGCAGCATCCAAGGAGATTCTGGAAACACCATATATTTT
TRBJ2-3,TRBV7-9,-,15,-,CASSPPGLSTDTQYF,TGTGCCAGCAGCCCCCCGGGTTTAAGCACAGATACGCAGTATTTT
TRBJ2-5,TRBV7-8,-,15,TRBD2,CASARSAGGPETQYF,TGTGCCAGCGCTCGGTCAGCGGGGGGGCCAGAGACCCAGTACTTC
TRBJ2-2,TRBV24-1,-,14,TRBD2,CATSEGGFTGELFF,TGTGCCACCAGTGAGGGGGGGTTCACCGGGGAGCTGTTTTTT
TRBJ1-3,TRBV14,-,15,-,CASSQVIRGGNTIYF,TGTGCCAGCAGCCAAGTGATCAGGGGAGGAAACACCATATATTTT
TRBJ2-1,TRBV24-1,-,12,-,CATSEYSDEQFF,TGTGCCACCAGTGAGTACAGCGACGAGCAGTTCTTC
TRBJ1-5,TRBV2,-,15,TRBD1,CASSLGQEKTQPQHF,TGTGCCAGCAGTCTCGGACAGGAGAAGACTCAGCCCCAGCATTTT
TRBJ2-1,TRBV7-2,-,13,-,CASTFGAFDEQFF,TGTGCCAGCACCTTCGGGGCCTTCGATGAGCAGTTCTTC
TRBJ2-2,TRBV18,-,15,-,CASSPDYATTGELFF,TGTGCCAGCTCACCCGACTATGCCACCACCGGGGAGCTGTTTTTT
TRBJ1-1,TRBV7-2,-,13,-,CASSRLYGTEAFF,TGTGCCAGCAGCCGTTTATACGGCACTGAAGCTTTCTTT
TRBJ1-1,TRBV28,-,14,-,CASSSPPRRTEAFF,TGTGCCAGCAGTTCCCCTCCGCGAAGAACTGAAGCTTTCTTT
TRBJ2-1,TRBV11-2,once,12,-,CASSLVSNEQFF,TGTGCCAGCAGCTTAGTTAGCAATGAGCAGTTCTTC
TRBJ2-2,TRBV18,-,18,-,CASSPNLLDGSNTGELFF,TGTGCCAGCTCTCCCAACCTTTTGGACGGTTCGAACACCGGGGAGCTGTTTTTT
TRBJ1-5,TRBV7-8,-,16,TRBD1,CASSLGQGGRIQPQHF,TGTGCCAGCAGCTTGGGACAGGGGGGAAGGATTCAGCCCCAGCATTTT
TRBJ2-5,TRBV7-7,-,13,-,CASCASVGQTQYF,TGTGCTAGCTGCGCCTCGGTCGGGCAGACCCAGTACTTC
TRBJ1-2,TRBV28,-,13,-,CASRSQGFYGYTF,TGTGCCAGCAGGTCCCAGGGGTTCTATGGCTACACCTTC
TRBJ1-2,TRBV6-5,-,15,TRBD1,CASSYSSGGRVGYTF,TGTGCCAGCAGTTACTCATCAGGGGGCAGGGTTGGCTACACCTTC
TRBJ1-6,TRBV3-1/TRBV3-2,-,13,-,CASWDRLGSPLHF,TGTGCCAGTTGGGACCGGTTGGGTTCACCCCTCCACTTT
TRBJ1-1,TRBV19,-,14,-,CASRSTTGNTEAFF,TGTGCCAGTAGATCTACTACAGGGAACACTGAAGCTTTCTTT
TRBJ1-2,TRBV11-2,-,12,-,CASSLGIYGYTF,TGTGCCAGCAGCTTAGGCATATATGGCTACACCTTC
TRBJ1-5,TRBV20-1,-,15,TRBD1,CSASSSGQSDQPQHF,TGCAGTGCTAGTTCTTCGGGACAGAGCGATCAGCCCCAGCATTTT
TRBJ1-5,TRBV19,-,13,-,CASSGEGTQPQHF,TGTGCCAGTAGTGGGGAGGGGACGCAGCCCCAGCATTTT
TRBJ2-2,TRBV19,-,15,TRBD2,CASRSRGGNTGELFF,TGTGCCAGTAGGAGTCGGGGGGGGAACACCGGGGAGCTGTTTTTT
TRBJ1-2,TRBV6-5,-,14,TRBD1,CASRKGGAGYGYTF,TGTGCCAGCAGAAAAGGGGGCGCGGGCTATGGCTACACCTTC
TRBJ1-1,TRBV6-1,-,13,-,CASSEAGNTEAFF,TGTGCCAGCAGTGAAGCGGGGAACACTGAAGCTTTCTTT
TRBJ1-2,TRBV18,-,11,TRBD1,CASSISTGPLF,TGTGCCAGCTCAATCTCGACAGGGCCCCTCTTC
TRBJ1-2,TRBV5-1,once,13,-,CASSFGQGSGYTF,TGCGCCAGCAGCTTCGGGCAGGGTTCCGGCTACACCTTC
TRBJ1-3,TRBV18,-,16,-,CASSPLKDVSGNTIYF,TGTGCCAGCTCACCACTCAAGGACGTCTCTGGAAACACCATATATTTT
TRBJ1-1,TRBV5-1,-,15,-,CASSLIPLMNTEAFF,TGCGCCAGCAGCTTGATCCCGCTGATGAACACTGAAGCTTTCTTT
TRBJ1-2,TRBV30,-,14,-,CAWSVLGLGHGYTF,TGTGCCTGGAGTGTCTTGGGACTAGGACATGGCTACACCTTC
TRBJ2-2,TRBV19,-,12,-,CASSIRSGELFF,TGTGCCAGTAGTATCCGGAGCGGGGAGCTGTTTTTT
TRBJ1-5,TRBV30,-,14,-,CAWSVGGGNQPQHF,TGTGCCTGGAGTGTAGGGGGGGGCAATCAGCCCCAGCATTTT